This T cell receptor (beta chain) came from a study of blood T cell repertoires in COVID-19. This CDR3 region has 15 residues. The germline CDR1 and CDR2 sequences are SEHNR and FQNEAQ (reference sequence). With 5 bases clipped from V and 7 bases from J, the junction kept 9 bases outside the gene matches. This clone has a single count. As originally analysed: For nucleated cells, counts were estimated from reference gene primer amplification. This table comes from immunoSEQ multiplex PCR, and its TCRdb copy is limited to in-frame clones, with some not included. That table furnishes V, J and clone size, whereas the DNA furnished D and trimming. Here the sample spans about 41,000 clones, approximately 80% being singletons.

The clonotype was recovered from an elderly woman with acute or convalescent COVID-19. Sequencing input: peripheral blood. The chain employs TRBV7-9 and TRBJ1-3, with TRBD1 matching over 9 bases. CDR3 nucleotide sequence: TGTGCCAGCAGCGCTTACAGGGGGCGCGGGAACACCATATATTTT. Encoded protein: CASSAYRGRGNTIYF.